One sample yielded the 32 T cell receptor beta chains listed below, sequenced in a study of OX40 agonist ivuxolimab in advanced cancers. The repertoire was sequenced with immunoSEQ multiplex PCR; TCRdb's copy has only in-frame clones and lacks some. In the table there are roughly 60,000 clones, more than 80% of which are singletons. This specimen consisted of CD4+ or CD8+ T cells sorted from blood, obtained in a trial of the OX40 agonist ivuxolimab. These receptors all come from an adult with an advanced solid tumor such as melanoma, head and neck, liver or kidney cancer.

The rearrangement links TRBV27 to TRBJ1-5, with 7 bases aligning to TRBD1. The CDR3 has 17 amino acids. V lost 5 bases and J lost 6; bases outside the gene matches: 16. The V gene's germline CDR1 is MNHEY and CDR2 SMNVEV (reference sequence). The CDR3 DNA is TGTGCCAGCAGTCAACGATATAACAGGGGTCGGACTCAGCCCCAGCATTTT. Amino acid sequence: CASSQRYNRGRTQPQHF.

The chain employs TRBV27 and TRBJ2-4, with a tentative D call TRBD2 (6 bases). Germline loops: CDR1 MNHEY, CDR2 SMNVEV (reference sequence). CDR3 length: 14 residues. V lost 4 bases and J lost 6, with 13 bases in between. CDR3 DNA sequence: TGTGCCAGCAGTTCCCGGGCAGCGGGAAACATTCAGTACTTC. Encoded protein: CASSSRAAGNIQYF.

This chain's CDR3 is CASSPIDRNTEAFF. For the CDR3, the DNA is TGTGCCAGCAGCCCGATCGACAGGAACACTGAAGCTTTCTTT. This chain links TRBV11-3 with TRBJ1-1; perhaps TRBD1 as D (5 bases). Germline V gene data show CDR1 as SGHNT and CDR2 as YENEEA. The CDR3 is 14 residues long. V lost 5 bases and J 1 base, leaving 11 bases between the germline ends.

This sequence joins TRBV7-2 and TRBJ2-7; D is unclear. CDR1 and CDR2 from the germline V gene are SGHTA and FQGNSA. This CDR3 has 14 residues. The ends were cut back, 1 base at V and 0 bases at J, with 7 bases in the middle. The CDR3 here is CASSLGRGSYEQYF. CDR3 coding DNA: TGTGCCAGCAGCTTAGGTCGCGGCTCCTACGAGCAGTACTTC.

This chain connects TRBV18 to TRBJ2-2; 10 positions match TRBD2. The length of the CDR3 is 18 residues. V was pared by 6 bases and J by 0 bases, with 10 bases of the junction left unmatched. The germline gives CDR1 KGHSH, CDR2 LQKENI. CDR3 coding DNA: TGTGCCAGCTCCCCGGGACTAGCGACACTACCGAACACCGGGGAGCTGTTTTTT. It is translated as CASSPGLATLPNTGELFF.

This chain joins TRBV5-1 and TRBJ2-7; 7 bases are shared with TRBD1. The CDR3 extends over 15 amino acids. Germline loops: CDR1 SGHRS, CDR2 YFSETQ. The junction had 3 bases not matched to a gene; V was cut back by 0 bases and J by 0 bases. The CDR3, as DNA: TGCGCCAGCAGCTTGGTAGGGGGCAGCTCCTACGAGCAGTACGTC. Residues: CASSLVGGSSYEQYV.

This chain uses TRBV11-2 with TRBJ2-7, with 7 bases identical to TRBD1. The ends lost 5 bases at V and 3 bases at J; junction bases unmatched: 4. CDR1 is SGHAT and CDR2 is FQNNGV in the germline V gene. The CDR3 has 13 residues. The CDR3 coding sequence is TGTGCCAGCAGCCCGGGACAGAACTACGAGCAGTACTTC. Its protein product is CASSPGQNYEQYF.

This chain connects TRBV2 to TRBJ1-6, with D maybe TRBD1 (6 bases). The germline V gene has CDR1 SNHLY and CDR2 FYNNEI. CDR3 size: 13 residues. V lost 2 bases, J lost 9 bases, and 8 bases lay in between. In nucleotides, the CDR3 is TGTGCCAGCAGTGAACAGGGGTCTTCACCCCTCCACTTT. Translated: CASSEQGSSPLHF.

This sequence joins TRBV7-6 and TRBJ2-7; no reliable D call. The germline gives CDR1 SGHVS, CDR2 FNYEAQ. The CDR3 is 13 amino acids. V was shortened by 6 bases and J by 7 bases, with 16 bases between the two germline ends. The DNA of the CDR3 is TGTGCCAGCAGTAACAAAGGTCTGCGGGAGCAGTACGTC. It yields the protein CASSNKGLREQYV.

This chain links TRBV7-9 with TRBJ2-5, with TRBD2 matching 9 bases. Germline-derived CDR1 and CDR2 are SEHNR and FQNEAQ (reference sequence). J gave up 4 bases and V 5 bases, and 5 bases lay outside the gene matches. The CDR3 spans 14 residues. The CDR3 DNA follows: TGTGCCAGCAGCCCGCCTAGCGGGGTAGAGACCCAGTACTTC. The encoded protein is CASSPPSGVETQYF.

This clone showed up just once. V and J are TRBV5-1 and TRBJ2-5, with D uncertain. The J call may be in error: the DNA end matches TRBJ2-7 better. The length of the CDR3 is 15 residues. Germline CDR1 is SGHRS and CDR2 is YFSETQ. CDR3: CASSLAPRDSYEQYF. CDR3 coding DNA: TGCGCCAGCAGCTTGGCCCCCCGAGACTCCTACGAGCAGTACTTC.

This sequence joins TRBV11-2 and TRBJ2-7, with D possibly TRBD1 on 6 matching bases. Germline V gives CDR1 SGHAT, CDR2 FQNNGV. The ends were cut back, 5 bases at V and 3 bases at J, with 11 bases in the middle. The CDR3 has 13 amino acids. The CDR3 region has the DNA TGTGCCAGCAGCGTCGACAGGAACTACGAGCAGTACGTC. Protein product: CASSVDRNYEQYV.

The V call is TRBV5-1, the J call TRBJ2-3; TRBD2 is a possible D gene (5 bases). The V and J ends lost 1 base and 6 bases respectively, with 9 bases between them. Germline CDR1 is SGHRS and CDR2 is YFSETQ. The CDR3 has 13 residues. This chain's CDR3 is CASSLNERDTQYF. CDR3 nucleotide sequence: TGCGCCAGCAGCTTGAACGAGCGGGATACGCAGTATTTT. The full variable domain, rest sourced from reference TRBV5-1 and TRBJ2-3, is KAGVTQTPRYLIKTRGQQVTLSCSPISGHRSVSWYQQTPGQGLQFLFEYFSETQRNKGNFPGRFSGRQFSNSRSEMNVSTLELGDSALYLCASSLNERDTQYFGPGTRLTVL.

The V and J genes are TRBV9 and TRBJ2-1, with 8 nucleotides matching TRBD2. Germline loops: CDR1 SGDLS, CDR2 YYNGEE. The CDR3 runs 16 residues. After removal of 0 bases from V and 5 bases from J, the junction contained 7 bases not matched to a gene. The CDR3 sequence: CASSVAPGLVDNEQFF. The CDR3 coding sequence is TGTGCCAGCAGCGTAGCCCCGGGACTAGTCGACAATGAGCAGTTCTTC.

V gene TRBV7-3 combines with J gene TRBJ2-1; D is unresolved. The germline V gene has CDR1 SGHTA and CDR2 FQGTGA. The germline V and J ends were trimmed by 4 bases and 0 bases, with 7 bases remaining between them. The CDR3 loop spans 14 amino acids. CDR3 region: CASSSRGSYNEQFF. Here the CDR3 DNA reads TGTGCCAGCAGCTCCAGAGGCTCCTACAATGAGCAGTTCTTC.

The CDR3 loop reads CASSTSPRGVNSPLHF. CDR3 coding DNA: TGCGCCAGCAGTACTTCACCGCGGGGGGTAAATTCACCCCTCCACTTT. This chain uses TRBV4-3 with TRBJ1-6, with D tentatively TRBD1 (5 bases). Germline CDR1 LGHNA, CDR2 YSLEER. This CDR3 has 16 residues. Trimming cost V 6 bases and J 7 bases, with 19 bases left between them.

The rearrangement uses TRBV6-6 and TRBJ1-1; D gene uncertain. Deletions cut 0 bases from V and 7 bases from J, with 9 bases between. Germline assignment: CDR1 MNHNY and CDR2 SVGAGI (reference sequence). The CDR3 runs to 13 residues. This chain's CDR3 is CASSYSDALEAFF. CDR3 sequence (DNA): TGTGCCAGCAGTTACTCAGACGCTCTTGAAGCTTTCTTT.

The V gene is TRBV5-1, the J gene TRBJ1-5; TRBD1 might be the D (6 bases). CDR3 length equals 15 residues. CDR1 is SGHRS and CDR2 is YFSETQ in the germline V gene. V lost 0 bases and J 3 bases, leaving 10 bases between the germline ends. The CDR3 nucleotides read TGCGCCAGCAGCTTGGGAGCAGGGGTCAATCAGCCCCAGCATTTT. Translated: CASSLGAGVNQPQHF.

The V and J genes are TRBV9 and TRBJ2-7; no reliable D call. Trimming pared 5 bases from V and 2 bases from J, leaving 14 bases between. The germline V gene has CDR1 SGDLS and CDR2 YYNGEE. CDR3 length: 14 residues. CDR3: CASSPGPGPYEQYF. Written as DNA, the CDR3 is TGTGCCAGCAGTCCCGGTCCCGGGCCCTACGAGCAGTACTTC. Looking up the rest from reference TRBV9 and TRBJ2-7 gives the full variable domain: DSGVTQTPKHLITATGQRVTLRCSPRSGDLSVYWYQQSLDQGLQFLIQYYNGEERAKGNILERFSAQQFPDLHSELNLSSLELGDSALYFCASSPGPGPYEQYFGPGTRLTVT.

In this sample, this clone turned up once. The chain combines TRBV5-1 with TRBJ2-5, with TRBD2 as a possible D gene (5 bases). The CDR3 covers 13 residues. The ends were cut back, 4 bases at V and 1 base at J, with 8 bases in the middle. Per germline, CDR1 SGHRS and CDR2 YFSETQ. The CDR3 spells CASSKEVQETQYF. The CDR3 nucleotides read TGCGCCAGCAGCAAGGAGGTCCAAGAGACCCAGTACTTC. Drawing the rest from reference TRBV5-1 and TRBJ2-5, the complete variable domain is KAGVTQTPRYLIKTRGQQVTLSCSPISGHRSVSWYQQTPGQGLQFLFEYFSETQRNKGNFPGRFSGRQFSNSRSEMNVSTLELGDSALYLCASSKEVQETQYFGPGTRLLVL.

V is TRBV11-2 and J is TRBJ2-3; a weak D match, TRBD2 (7 bases). In germline, CDR1 is SGHAT, CDR2 FQNNGV. V gave up 7 bases and J gave up 0 bases, with 17 bases separating them. CDR3 length: 16 residues. The CDR3 DNA reads as TGTGCCAGCACCCTGGGAGGGGGAACTAGCACAGATACGCAGTATTTT. Its translation is CASTLGGGTSTDTQYF.

This clone is a singleton in its sample. V is TRBV6-6 and J is TRBJ2-3, with a tentative D call TRBD2 (5 bases). The germline V gene encodes CDR1 MNHNY and CDR2 SVGAGI (reference sequence). V was trimmed by 7 bases and J by 3 bases, leaving 17 bases between them. CDR3 length equals 15 residues. CDR3 nucleotide sequence: TGTGCCAGCACTGCCAGCTTCGGGAATACAGATACGCAGTATTTT. It yields the protein CASTASFGNTDTQYF.

The J gene is TRBJ2-5, the V gene TRBV4-2; 7 bases agree with TRBD2. J lost 4 bases, V lost 4 bases, and 12 bases had no gene match. The CDR3 is made up of 16 amino acids. Germline-derived CDR1 and CDR2 are LGHNA and YNFKEQ. CDR3 coding DNA: TGTGCCAGCAGCCCAAAATATGGCGGGAGAGGAGAGACCCAGTACTTC. This sequence encodes CASSPKYGGRGETQYF.

The chain joins TRBV6-5 to TRBJ2-7; tentatively, D is TRBD1 (5 bases). V was trimmed by 8 bases and J by 0 bases, leaving 11 bases between them. Germline V gene data show CDR1 as MNHEY and CDR2 as SVGAGI. The CDR3 covers 13 residues. CDR3 residues: CASRVGASYEQYF. The DNA of the CDR3 is TGTGCCAGCCGGGTTGGGGCCTCCTACGAGCAGTACTTC.

This clone has just a few counts. The V call is TRBV5-8, the J call TRBJ1-2, with 7 bases matching TRBD1. Germline assignment: CDR1 SGHTS and CDR2 YDEGEE. J lost 8 bases, V lost 4 bases, and 2 bases had no gene match. The CDR3 has 11 residues. The CDR3 DNA is TGTGCCAGCAGCCCAGGGGGAGGCTACACCTTC. It specifies CASSPGGGYTF.

This rearrangement joins TRBV7-2 to TRBJ2-5; 7 nucleotides match TRBD2. Germline trimming cut 1 base from V and 2 bases from J; bases unmatched to any gene: 4. The germline CDR1 and CDR2 sequences are SGHTA and FQGNSA. The CDR3 length is 15 residues. The CDR3 sequence: CASSLGSGRQETQYF. The CDR3 bases are TGTGCCAGCAGCTTAGGTAGCGGGCGACAAGAGACCCAGTACTTC.

The rearrangement links TRBV27 to TRBJ2-5; 8 nucleotides align to TRBD1. The CDR3 length is 14 residues. Germline-derived CDR1 and CDR2 are MNHEY and SMNVEV (reference sequence). J gave up 6 bases and V 6 bases, and 9 bases lay outside the gene matches. The CDR3 region has the DNA TGTGCCAGCAGGCCTTCGACAGGGGAAAAGACCCAGTACTTC. Translating gives CASRPSTGEKTQYF.

The table lists this clone with a few counts. CDR3 bases: TGCGCCAGCAGCGGGGGGGTCACGACTGAAGCTTTCTTT. Encoded protein: CASSGGVTTEAFF. This chain connects TRBV5-1 to TRBJ1-1; TRBD1 is a possible D gene (5 bases). Germline CDR1 is SGHRS and CDR2 is YFSETQ. Trimming took 4 bases from V and 5 from J, leaving 12 bases between them. The CDR3 is 13 residues long.

The chain recombines TRBV15 with TRBJ2-2; D unresolved. Trimming took 1 base from V and 4 from J, leaving 10 bases between them. Germline lookup yields CDR1 LNHNV and CDR2 YYDKDF (reference sequence). This CDR3 region has 15 residues. The CDR3 nucleotides read TGTGCCACCAGCAGAGTAAGGCTGGGCACCGGGGAGCTGTTTTTT. Amino acids: CATSRVRLGTGELFF.

This chain joins TRBV27 and TRBJ2-5; D is unclear. The CDR3 length is 13 residues. The ends were cut back, 7 bases at V and 1 base at J, with 10 bases in the middle. Looked up from germline, CDR1 is MNHEY and CDR2 is SMNVEV (reference sequence). CDR3 sequence reads: CASTPRTQETQYF. DNA of the CDR3: TGTGCCAGCACTCCTAGGACCCAAGAGACCCAGTACTTC.

This chain connects TRBV4-3 to TRBJ2-3, with D perhaps TRBD2 (5 bases). Germline CDR1 is LGHNA and CDR2 is YSLEER. Trimming shortened V by 3 bases and J by 2 bases, and 9 bases separated the two germline ends. The length of the CDR3 is 14 residues. Written as DNA, the CDR3 is TGCGCCAGCAGCCATGTGGACTCCACAGATACGCAGTATTTT. This encodes CASSHVDSTDTQYF.

The sample holds a few counts of this clone. The chain is built from TRBV10-1 and TRBJ2-3; a possible D gene is TRBD1 (5 bases). CDR3 length: 14 amino acids. The V end lost 2 bases, the J end lost 4 bases, and 10 bases lay between the germline ends. Germline V gene data show CDR1 as WNHNN and CDR2 as SYGVQD (reference sequence). The CDR3 spells CASSEATVADTQYF. The CDR3 DNA reads as TGCGCCAGCAGTGAGGCGACAGTGGCAGATACGCAGTATTTT.